This T cell receptor (beta chain) was sequenced in a study of blood T cell repertoires in COVID-19. Study-wide context: Donors in the United States, Italy and Spain gave samples during acute or convalescent COVID-19. Sources were T cells, B-cell-depleted T cells, or PBMCs; the material itself was cDNA or gDNA.

Shortly before study entry, within 2 weeks, exposed participants had met a COVID-19 case. In the original processing: Estimation of nucleated cell counts was performed using reference gene primer amplification. This table comes from immunoSEQ multiplex PCR, and its TCRdb copy is limited to in-frame clones, with some not included. V and J calls and clone size are given by that table; D and trimming were obtained from the DNA. The sample has fewer than 350,000 clones, more than 70% seen once; the top ten hold over 0.9%. The CDR3 is 17 residues long. Germline CDR1 is MDHEN and CDR2 is SYDVKM. V was trimmed by 2 bases and J by 0 bases, leaving 15 bases between them.

This receptor was identified in a young woman who had been exposed to COVID-19. The V and J genes are TRBV28 and TRBJ2-3, with a weak D call TRBD2 (5 bases). Material: PBMCs or T cells enriched from blood (not recorded which). The CDR3 DNA reads as TGTGCCAGCAGTTTAATTTATAGAAGCGGCAGCACAGATACGCAGTATTTT. This codes for CASSLIYRSGSTDTQYF.